The 9 T cell receptor beta chains below all came from one sample that was sequenced in a study of blood T cell repertoires in COVID-19. Only in-frame clones appear in the TCRdb table, and some are missing; sequencing was by immunoSEQ multiplex PCR. Here the sample spans about 190,000 clones, roughly 86% being singletons. The sequencing sample was made of PBMCs or T cells enriched from blood (not recorded which). The receptors stem from a man in his forties or fifties with acute COVID-19.

The V and J genes are TRBV5-1 and TRBJ1-1, with a tentative D call TRBD1 (5 bases). V lost 4 bases and J 8 bases, leaving 21 bases between the germline ends. CDR3 size: 15 residues. CDR1 SGHRS and CDR2 YFSETQ come from the germline V gene. CDR3 nucleotide sequence: TGCGCCAGCAGCATGTGGGGGGGAGACCCCGCCGAAGCTTTCTTT. It encodes CASSMWGGDPAEAFF.

V gene TRBV15 combines with J gene TRBJ2-2; maybe TRBD2 (7 bases). V shed 5 bases and J shed 3 bases, with 13 bases lying between them. From germline, CDR1 is LNHNV and CDR2 YYDKDF (reference sequence). The length of the CDR3 is 15 residues. The CDR3 nucleotides are TGTGCCACCAGCGAGGGGGGGGCGGACACCGGGGAGCTGTTTTTT. Protein: CATSEGGADTGELFF.

The V gene is TRBV2, the J gene TRBJ2-2; tentatively, D is TRBD1 (5 bases). From germline, CDR1 is SNHLY and CDR2 FYNNEI. Trimming left V 4 bases short and J 0 bases short, with 9 bases between. This CDR3 is built from 15 residues. As DNA, the CDR3 is TGTGCCAGCAGTGCGACAGTCGCGAACACCGGGGAGCTGTTTTTT. This translates into CASSATVANTGELFF.

The CDR3 loop reads CASSWPGTSGTNEQFF. CDR3 coding DNA: TGTGCCAGCAGTTGGCCCGGGACTAGCGGGACGAATGAGCAGTTCTTC. V and J are TRBV7-3 and TRBJ2-1; TRBD2 matches 13 bases. The junction had 9 bases not matched to a gene; V was cut back by 6 bases and J by 7 bases. The germline gives CDR1 SGHTA, CDR2 FQGTGA. This CDR3 region has 16 residues. The variable domain in full, with the rest retrieved from reference TRBV7-3 and TRBJ2-1, is GAGVSQTPSNKVTEKGKYVELRCDPISGHTALYWYRQSLGQGPEFLIYFQGTGAADDSGLPNDRFFAVRPEGSVSTLKIQRTERGDSAVYLCASSWPGTSGTNEQFFGPGTRLTVL.

To note about this clone: Other DNA sequences in this sample translate to the same CDR3. The chain carries TRBV10-2 and TRBJ2-7, with D tentatively TRBD2 (6 bases). The CDR3 is made up of 13 amino acids. Trimming took 6 bases from V and 2 from J, leaving 11 bases between them. Germline CDR1 reads WSHSY; CDR2 reads SAAADI. This CDR3 is CASSRDSTYEQYF. Here the CDR3 DNA reads TGCGCCAGCAGCCGGGACTCGACCTACGAGCAGTACTTC.

The genes are TRBV5-4 and TRBJ1-2; 7 positions agree with TRBD1. The J segment lost 0 bases and the V segment lost 2 bases, leaving 10 bases of the junction unmatched. Germline lookup yields CDR1 SGHNT and CDR2 YYREEE (reference sequence). This CDR3 is built from 17 residues. This CDR3 reads CASSLSPRQGANYGYTF. CDR3 coding DNA: TGTGCCAGCAGCTTATCTCCCAGACAGGGAGCTAACTATGGCTACACCTTC.

This chain links TRBV5-1 with TRBJ1-1; D not resolved. Germline V gene data show CDR1 as SGHRS and CDR2 as YFSETQ. V shed 4 bases and J shed 4 bases, with 14 bases lying between them. This CDR3 comprises 14 residues. The CDR3 bases are TGCGCCAGCAGCCTGGGCAGTGCTTTCACTGAAGCTTTCTTT. Its translation is CASSLGSAFTEAFF.

The V gene is TRBV21-1, the J gene TRBJ2-2; no DNA check was done on the table's D call, TRBD2. TRBV21-1 is a pseudogene. The CDR3 totals 15 residues. CDR3 sequence (DNA): TGTGCCAGCTCACCTAGCGGGAGGGCCTTCGGGGAGCTGTTTTTT. This sequence encodes CASSPSGRAFGELFF.

This clone was found many times. The chain uses TRBV4-2 and TRBJ1-1; maybe TRBD1 (5 bases). This CDR3 comprises 13 residues. Trimming stripped 6 bases from V and 8 bases from J, with 16 bases between. The V gene's germline CDR1 is LGHNA and CDR2 YNFKEQ. Written as DNA, the CDR3 is TGTGCCAGCAGAAAGGTTGCCGGGGGGGAAGCTTTCTTT. It specifies CASRKVAGGEAFF.